One sample yielded the 27 T cell receptor beta chains listed below, sequenced in a study of cytomegalovirus exposure and HLA in healthy donors (dated by TCRdb to the late 2010s). Library preparation used the immunoSEQ multiplex PCR assay. A mixture of 60 forward primers for TCR Vbeta segments and 13 reverse primers for TCR Jbeta segments was used in the multiplex PCR. This immuneACCESS table, as held by TCRdb, lists in-frame sequences with V and J called but not all clones. Of the missing ones, under half trace to an unresolved V gene in checked studies; the others have no known cause. The sample table holds approximately 160,000 clones, of which 68% were seen once. Approximately 1.3% of the sample comes from the top ten. The sample taken for sequencing was PBMCs. These receptors were collected from a man aged 50 to 59 in good health and CMV-seronegative.

The CDR3 reads CASSLGGQGTYEQYF. In DNA, the CDR3 is TGTGCCAGCAGCTTAGGCGGCCAGGGAACTTACGAGCAGTACTTC. The chain uses TRBV5-4 and TRBJ2-7; maybe TRBD1 (5 bases). CDR1 and CDR2 from the germline V gene are SGHNT and YYREEE (reference sequence). Between the trimmed V and J ends, which lost 2 bases and 4 bases, there was a span of 16 bases. This CDR3 is 15 amino acids long.

V is TRBV6-5 and J is TRBJ1-5, with 8 bases that match TRBD1. CDR1 MNHEY and CDR2 SVGAGI come from the germline V gene. V lost 6 bases to trimming and J lost 6 bases; unmatched junction nucleotides: 4. This CDR3 has 13 residues. CDR3 sequence: CASSPTGVQPQHF. In nucleotides, the CDR3 is TGTGCCAGCAGCCCGACAGGGGTTCAGCCCCAGCATTTT.

This chain uses TRBV12-2 with TRBJ1-6; TRBD1 is the table's D call and was not checked against the DNA. TRBV12-2 is given as a pseudogene. The CDR3 is 14 residues long. For the CDR3, the DNA is TGTGCAAGTCGCCCTTTGCAGGGGGCTTCACCCCTCCACTTT. It encodes CASRPLQGASPLHF.

This chain links TRBV1 with TRBJ2-1; the DNA was not compared with TRBD2, the D call given in the table. TRBV1 is shown as a pseudogene. CDR3 length: 15 amino acids. The CDR3 DNA follows: TGCACCAGCAGCCAAGCGGGGGGCTGCTACAATGAGCAGTTCTTC. It codes for CTSSQAGGCYNEQFF.

In this sample, this clone turned up a few times. This chain connects TRBV7-9 to TRBJ2-3; D is possibly TRBD2 (5 bases). The germline CDR1 and CDR2 sequences are SEHNR and FQNEAQ (reference sequence). The ends were cut back, 11 bases at V and 0 bases at J, with 12 bases in the middle. The CDR3 has 13 amino acids. CDR3 in amino acids: CAQPGGSTDTQYF. CDR3 bases: TGTGCCCAACCCGGCGGGAGCACAGATACGCAGTATTTT.

This chain links TRBV19 with TRBJ2-5; D perhaps matches TRBD2 (7 bases). Germline V gives CDR1 LNHDA, CDR2 SQIVND (reference sequence). V was pared by 1 base and J by 4 bases, with 22 bases between. This CDR3 is 18 amino acids long. The CDR3, as DNA: TGTGCCAGTAGTATAGGAAAGGTAGCACGGGGGGCGGCAGAGACCCAGTACTTC. It is translated as CASSIGKVARGAAETQYF. Full variable domain (missing parts from reference TRBV19 and TRBJ2-5): DGGITQSPKYLFRKEGQNVTLSCEQNLNHDAMYWYRQDPGQGLRLIYYSQIVNDFQKGDIAEGYSVSREKKESFPLTVTSAQKNPTAFYLCASSIGKVARGAAETQYFGPGTRLLVL.

The rearrangement uses TRBV5-4 and TRBJ2-5; 10 bases line up with TRBD2. In germline, CDR1 is SGHNT, CDR2 YYREEE (reference sequence). V gave up 4 bases and J gave up 5 bases; unmatched junction bases: 8. This CDR3 spans 15 amino acids. Written as DNA, the CDR3 is TGTGCCAGCAGCGATAAAGCGGGGGGGGGCGAGACCCAGTACTTC. Translating gives CASSDKAGGGETQYF.

The chain has TRBV27 and TRBJ2-1; TRBD2 aligns across 7 bases. CDR1 and CDR2 from the germline V gene are MNHEY and SMNVEV (reference sequence). The CDR3 loop spans 13 amino acids. V was pared by 3 bases and J by 8 bases, with 4 bases of the junction left unmatched. DNA of the CDR3: TGTGCCAGCAGTTTGAGCCGGGGGGATGAGCAGTTCTTC. Translation gives CASSLSRGDEQFF.

J is TRBJ2-5 and V is TRBV28, with 8 bases identical to TRBD2. V gave up 8 bases and J gave up 2 bases; unmatched junction bases: 7. This CDR3 has 14 amino acids. Germline CDR1 and CDR2: MDHEN and SYDVKM. The CDR3 coding sequence is TGTGCCAGCGGAGGGGCGGGGGGTCAAGAGACCCAGTACTTC. Its protein product is CASGGAGGQETQYF.

V gene TRBV5-1 combines with J gene TRBJ2-1; 8 positions match TRBD2. The CDR3 runs to 16 residues. CDR1 is SGHRS and CDR2 is YFSETQ in the germline V gene. The ends lost 0 bases at V and 9 bases at J; junction bases unmatched: 11. Written as DNA, the CDR3 is TGCGCCAGCAGCTTGGTTGGGCGGGGGGCCGGCGGTGAGCAGTTCTTC. Protein product: CASSLVGRGAGGEQFF.

The chain carries TRBV7-9 and TRBJ2-3; 11 bases align to TRBD1. Trimming took 5 bases from V and 5 from J; bases not matched to a gene: 9. Germline CDR1 reads SEHNR; CDR2 reads FQNEAQ (reference sequence). The CDR3 has 16 residues. The CDR3 sequence is CASSASWTGGRDTQYF. CDR3 DNA: TGTGCCAGCAGCGCCTCGTGGACAGGGGGCAGAGATACGCAGTATTTT.

The chain is built from TRBV4-1 and TRBJ2-2; D uncertain. V gave up 0 bases and J gave up 0 bases, with 11 bases separating them. Germline CDR1 and CDR2: MGHRA and YSYEKL. The CDR3 covers 17 residues. The CDR3 sequence: CASSQDRRRTNTGELFF. The CDR3 region has the DNA TGCGCCAGCAGCCAAGATCGTCGCAGGACGAACACCGGGGAGCTGTTTTTT.

V and J are TRBV5-1 and TRBJ2-3; 9 nucleotides align to TRBD2. This CDR3 contains 17 residues. The germline V gene encodes CDR1 SGHRS and CDR2 YFSETQ. The ends lost 0 bases at V and 2 bases at J; junction bases unmatched: 7. CDR3 nucleotide sequence: TGCGCCAGCAGCTTGGCGAGTAGCGGGGGAATCACAGATACGCAGTATTTT. Translation gives CASSLASSGGITDTQYF. Together with reference TRBV5-1 and TRBJ2-3, the CDR3 gives the full variable domain: KAGVTQTPRYLIKTRGQQVTLSCSPISGHRSVSWYQQTPGQGLQFLFEYFSETQRNKGNFPGRFSGRQFSNSRSEMNVSTLELGDSALYLCASSLASSGGITDTQYFGPGTRLTVL.

The V and J genes are TRBV5-1 and TRBJ2-7, with TRBD2 matching 12 bases. The CDR3 covers 15 residues. Germline V CDR1 and CDR2: SGHRS, YFSETQ. V was pared by 0 bases and J by 5 bases, with 3 bases of the junction left unmatched. In nucleotides, the CDR3 is TGCGCCAGCAGCTTGGTGGCTAGCGGGGGGGACGAGCAGTACTTC. Translated: CASSLVASGGDEQYF.

CDR3 sequence reads: CASSKDRGIADTQYF. CDR3 in DNA: TGTGCCAGCAGTAAGGACAGGGGGATCGCAGATACGCAGTATTTT. This chain links TRBV6-1 with TRBJ2-3, with 10 bases lining up with TRBD1. Germline V lookup: CDR1 MNHNS, CDR2 SASEGT. The CDR3 is 15 residues long. V lost 5 bases, J lost 4 bases, and 6 bases stayed unmatched.

V gene TRBV6-5 combines with J gene TRBJ1-5; TRBD1 matches 7 bases. The germline gives CDR1 MNHEY, CDR2 SVGAGI. V gave up 6 bases and J gave up 0 bases; unmatched junction bases: 5. This CDR3 spans 15 amino acids. CDR3 in DNA: TGTGCCAGCAGCTCTGACAGGGCTAGCAATCAGCCCCAGCATTTT. Protein product: CASSSDRASNQPQHF.

The chain links TRBV7-6 to TRBJ2-7; 7 nucleotides align to TRBD1. CDR3 size: 15 residues. Trimming at V came to 5 bases and at J to 2 bases, leaving 9 bases not matched to a gene. Germline lookup yields CDR1 SGHVS and CDR2 FNYEAQ. CDR3 DNA sequence: TGTGCCAGCAGCCGCCTACAGGGGAATGCCTACGAGCAGTACTTC. Protein product: CASSRLQGNAYEQYF.

The chain employs TRBV12-5 and TRBJ1-5; no clear D gene. The CDR3 sequence is 15 residues long. Germline assignment: CDR1 LGHNT and CDR2 FRNRAP. The germline V and J ends were trimmed by 1 base and 0 bases, with 7 bases remaining between them. The chain's CDR3 is CASGLGVNSNQPQHF. The CDR3 bases are TGTGCTAGTGGTTTGGGAGTAAATAGCAATCAGCCCCAGCATTTT.

This clone was observed once. The chain recombines TRBV11-3 with TRBJ2-2; the D is unclear. CDR3 size: 12 residues. V was shortened by 1 base and J by 8 bases, with 5 bases between the two germline ends. Germline V gene sequence: CDR1 SGHNT, CDR2 YENEEA. Here the CDR3 DNA reads TGTGCCAGCAGCTTAGTTCCGGGGGAGCTGTTTTTT. As protein: CASSLVPGELFF.

The rearrangement joins TRBV6-1 to TRBJ1-2, with D unresolved. The CDR3 runs 14 residues. Germline CDR1 reads MNHNS; CDR2 reads SASEGT. V was shortened by 9 bases and J by 5 bases, with 19 bases between the two germline ends. The DNA for the CDR3 is TGTGCCAGTATGTCCCTCAGCTCGGGGTATGGCTACACCTTC. Protein product: CASMSLSSGYGYTF.

V and J are TRBV11-3 and TRBJ1-2; 12 bases agree with TRBD1. CDR3 length: 16 amino acids. The V and J ends lost 5 bases and 2 bases, in that order; junction bases with no gene match: 6. Germline loops: CDR1 SGHNT, CDR2 YENEEA. This chain's CDR3 is CASSVGQGARNYGYTF. The CDR3 DNA reads TGTGCCAGCAGCGTGGGACAGGGGGCGCGGAACTATGGCTACACCTTC.

V is TRBV6-4 and J is TRBJ2-3; TRBD1 aligns across 9 bases. CDR3 size: 14 residues. From germline, CDR1 is MRHNA and CDR2 SNTAGT. Trimming took 6 bases from V and 4 from J; bases not matched to a gene: 5. In DNA, the CDR3 is TGTGCCAGCAGGATGACAGGGGGATCAGATACGCAGTATTTT. Amino acids: CASRMTGGSDTQYF.

The V and J genes are TRBV2 and TRBJ1-5, with D unclear. Per germline, CDR1 SNHLY and CDR2 FYNNEI. This CDR3 comprises 12 residues. Trimming shortened V by 2 bases and J by 6 bases, and 5 bases separated the two germline ends. The CDR3 spells CASSEFGQPQHF. The CDR3 DNA follows: TGTGCCAGCAGTGAATTCGGTCAGCCCCAGCATTTT.

The chain links TRBV27 to TRBJ2-7; D is ambiguous. The CDR3 has 13 residues. V was cut by 2 bases and J by 2 bases, with 7 bases left in between. CDR1 and CDR2 from the germline V gene are MNHEY and SMNVEV (reference sequence). CDR3 amino acids: CASSLGPAYEQYF. CDR3 coding DNA: TGTGCCAGCAGTTTAGGGCCGGCCTACGAGCAGTACTTC.

This clone has just a few counts. J is TRBJ1-1 and V is TRBV6-5; TRBD1 agrees at 8 bases. CDR3 size: 15 residues. Losses at the gene ends were 4 bases for V and 6 bases for J; bases not matched to a gene: 10. Germline assignment: CDR1 MNHEY and CDR2 SVGAGI. The CDR3 DNA reads TGTGCCAGCAGTTCGAAAGCCACAGGGGGACCTGAAGCTTTCTTT. Its protein product is CASSSKATGGPEAFF.

The rearrangement uses TRBV7-8 and TRBJ1-5, with 8 bases that match TRBD1. J was trimmed by 2 bases and V by 3 bases; bases with no gene match: 6. This CDR3 has 16 amino acids. Germline CDR1 reads SGHVS; CDR2 reads FQNEAQ. The CDR3 region is CASSLGQAPGNQPQHF. CDR3 DNA sequence: TGTGCCAGCAGCTTGGGACAGGCCCCGGGCAATCAGCCCCAGCATTTT.

CDR3 coding DNA: TGTGCCAGCAGCTTCTCAGGAGGGCTTAGTGGCTACACCTTC. Amino acid sequence: CASSFSGGLSGYTF. The chain links TRBV7-2 to TRBJ1-2; D uncertain. Germline CDR1 SGHTA, CDR2 FQGNSA. CDR3 size: 14 residues. V was trimmed by 3 bases and J by 7 bases, leaving 15 bases between them.